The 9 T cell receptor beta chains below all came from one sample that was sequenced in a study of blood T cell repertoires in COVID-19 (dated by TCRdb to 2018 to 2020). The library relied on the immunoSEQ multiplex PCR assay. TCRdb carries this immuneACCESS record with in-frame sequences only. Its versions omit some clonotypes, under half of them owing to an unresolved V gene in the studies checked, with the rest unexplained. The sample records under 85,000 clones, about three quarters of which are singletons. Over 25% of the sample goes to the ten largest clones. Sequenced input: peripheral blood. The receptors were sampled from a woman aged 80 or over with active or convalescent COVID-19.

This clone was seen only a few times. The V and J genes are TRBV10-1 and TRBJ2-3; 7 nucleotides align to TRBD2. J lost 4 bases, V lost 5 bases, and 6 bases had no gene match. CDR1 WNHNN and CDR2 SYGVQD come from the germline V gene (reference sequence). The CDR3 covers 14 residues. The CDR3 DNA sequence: TGCGCCAGCAGTCCCAGCGGGGCCCCAGATACGCAGTATTTT. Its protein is CASSPSGAPDTQYF.

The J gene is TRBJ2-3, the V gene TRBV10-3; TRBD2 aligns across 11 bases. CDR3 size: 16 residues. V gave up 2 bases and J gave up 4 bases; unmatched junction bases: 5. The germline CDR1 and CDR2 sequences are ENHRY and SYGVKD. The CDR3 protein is CAISERLAGGSDTQYF. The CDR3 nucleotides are TGTGCCATCAGTGAGAGGCTAGCGGGGGGATCAGATACGCAGTATTTT.

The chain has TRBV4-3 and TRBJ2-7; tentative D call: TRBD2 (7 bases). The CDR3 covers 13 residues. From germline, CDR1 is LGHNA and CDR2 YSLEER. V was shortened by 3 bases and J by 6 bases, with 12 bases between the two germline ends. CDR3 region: CASSQEGGVEQYF. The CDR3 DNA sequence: TGCGCCAGCAGCCAGGAAGGGGGGGTCGAGCAGTACTTC.

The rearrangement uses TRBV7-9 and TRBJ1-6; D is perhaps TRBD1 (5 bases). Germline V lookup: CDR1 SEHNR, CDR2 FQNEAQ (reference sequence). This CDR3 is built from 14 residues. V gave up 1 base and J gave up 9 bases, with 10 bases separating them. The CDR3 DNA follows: TGTGCCAGCAGCTTAGGAGGGAGGGGTTCACCCCTCCACTTT. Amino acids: CASSLGGRGSPLHF.

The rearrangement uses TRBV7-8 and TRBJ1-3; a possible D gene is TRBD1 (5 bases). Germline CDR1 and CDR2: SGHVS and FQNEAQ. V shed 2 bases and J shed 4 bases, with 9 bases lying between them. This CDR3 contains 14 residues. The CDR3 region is CASSLLDTGNTIYF. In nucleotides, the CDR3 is TGTGCCAGCAGCTTATTGGACACGGGAAACACCATATATTTT.

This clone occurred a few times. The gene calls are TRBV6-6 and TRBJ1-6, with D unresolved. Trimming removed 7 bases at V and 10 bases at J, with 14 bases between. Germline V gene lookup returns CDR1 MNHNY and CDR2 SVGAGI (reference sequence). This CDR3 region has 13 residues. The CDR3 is CASTTSPESPLHF. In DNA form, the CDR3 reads TGTGCCAGCACCACAAGCCCGGAGTCACCCCTCCACTTT.

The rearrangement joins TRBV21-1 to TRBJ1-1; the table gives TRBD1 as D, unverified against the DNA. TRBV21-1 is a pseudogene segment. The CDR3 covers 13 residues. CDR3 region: CASSYGTRAEAFF. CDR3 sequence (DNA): TGTGCCAGCAGCTACGGGACACGGGCTGAAGCTTTCTTT.

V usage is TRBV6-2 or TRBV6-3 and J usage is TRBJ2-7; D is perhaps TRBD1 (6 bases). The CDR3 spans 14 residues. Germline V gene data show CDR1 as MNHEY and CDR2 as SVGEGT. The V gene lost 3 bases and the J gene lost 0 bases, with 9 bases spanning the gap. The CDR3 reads CASSYWDNSYEQYF. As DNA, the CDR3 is TGTGCCAGCAGTTATTGGGACAACTCCTACGAGCAGTACTTC.

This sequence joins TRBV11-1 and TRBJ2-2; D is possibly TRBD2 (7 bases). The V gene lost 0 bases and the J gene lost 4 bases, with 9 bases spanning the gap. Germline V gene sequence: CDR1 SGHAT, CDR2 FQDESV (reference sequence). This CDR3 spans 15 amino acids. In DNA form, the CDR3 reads TGTGCCAGCAGCTTAGCGGGGGGGGCCACCGGGGAGCTGTTTTTT. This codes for CASSLAGGATGELFF.